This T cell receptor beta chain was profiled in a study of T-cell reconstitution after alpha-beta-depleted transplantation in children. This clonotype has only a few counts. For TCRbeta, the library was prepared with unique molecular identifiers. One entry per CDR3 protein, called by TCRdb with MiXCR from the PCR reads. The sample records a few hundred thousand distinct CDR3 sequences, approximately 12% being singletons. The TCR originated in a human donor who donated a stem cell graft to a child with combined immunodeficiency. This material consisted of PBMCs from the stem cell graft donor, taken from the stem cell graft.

The DNA for the CDR3 is TGTGCCAGCAGCCAACAGGGGACTACTAGTACGGGGCAGTATTTT. It yields the protein CASSQQGTTSTGQYF. The chain uses TRBV7-2 and TRBJ2-3; either TRBD1 or TRBD2 may fit D (7 bases each). Deletions cut 5 bases from V and 11 bases from J, with 23 bases between. In germline, CDR1 is SGHTA, CDR2 FQGNSA. This CDR3 spans 15 amino acids.